Here is one T cell receptor (beta chain) with its context. This sample also contains other DNA sequences that code for the same CDR3. This entry belongs to a study of blood T cell repertoires in COVID-19. Overall study context: Samples representing acute and convalescent COVID-19 were sourced from the United States, Italy and Spain. From T cells, B-cell-depleted T cells, or PBMCs came the material, which was cDNA or gDNA.

Source study methods: Quantification of nucleated cells was approximated via reference gene primer amplification. Assay: immunoSEQ multiplex PCR; the TCRdb copy retains only in-frame clones and omits some. V and J calls and clone size come straight from that table; D and trimming were deduced from the DNA. The data hold some 190,000 clones, with around four fifths observed a single time. Trimming cost V 2 bases and J 1 base, with 5 bases left between them. In germline, CDR1 is MDHEN, CDR2 SYDVKM. The CDR3 consists of 13 residues. The sequence derives from a human donor in a cohort sampled during active COVID-19. The specimen sequenced was peripheral blood. V usage is TRBV28 and J usage is TRBJ1-1; D is unresolved. The CDR3 DNA follows: TGTGCCAGCAGTTTAGGCTCGAACACTGAAGCTTTCTTT. Protein product: CASSLGSNTEAFF.